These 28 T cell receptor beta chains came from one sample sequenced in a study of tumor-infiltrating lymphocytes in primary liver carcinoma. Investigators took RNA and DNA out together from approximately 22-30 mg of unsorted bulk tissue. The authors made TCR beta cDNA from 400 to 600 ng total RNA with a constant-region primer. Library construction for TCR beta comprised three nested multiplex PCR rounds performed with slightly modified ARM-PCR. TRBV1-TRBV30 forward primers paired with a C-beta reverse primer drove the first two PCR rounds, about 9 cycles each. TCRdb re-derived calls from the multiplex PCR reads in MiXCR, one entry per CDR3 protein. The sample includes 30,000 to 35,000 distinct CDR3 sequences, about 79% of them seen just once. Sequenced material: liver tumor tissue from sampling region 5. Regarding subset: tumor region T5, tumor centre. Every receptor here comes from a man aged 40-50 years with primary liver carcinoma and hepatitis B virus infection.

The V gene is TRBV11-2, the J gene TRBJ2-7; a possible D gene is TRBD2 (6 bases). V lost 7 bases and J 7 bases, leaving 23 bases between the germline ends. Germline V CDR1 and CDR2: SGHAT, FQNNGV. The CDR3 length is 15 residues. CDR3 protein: CASNFMTNPDYEQYF. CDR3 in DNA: TGTGCCAGCAACTTCATGACAAATCCGGACTATGAGCAGTACTTC. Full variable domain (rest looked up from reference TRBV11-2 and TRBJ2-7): EAGVAQSPRYKIIEKRQSVAFWCNPISGHATLYWYQQILGQGPKLLIQFQNNGVVDDSQLPKDRFSAERLKGVDSTLKIQPAKLEDSAVYLCASNFMTNPDYEQYFGPGTRLTVT.

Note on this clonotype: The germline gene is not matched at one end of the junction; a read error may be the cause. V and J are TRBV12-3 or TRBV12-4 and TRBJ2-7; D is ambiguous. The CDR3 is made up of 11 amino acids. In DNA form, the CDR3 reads TGTGCCAGCAATTCTTCTTACGAGCAGTATTTC. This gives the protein CASNSSYEQYF.

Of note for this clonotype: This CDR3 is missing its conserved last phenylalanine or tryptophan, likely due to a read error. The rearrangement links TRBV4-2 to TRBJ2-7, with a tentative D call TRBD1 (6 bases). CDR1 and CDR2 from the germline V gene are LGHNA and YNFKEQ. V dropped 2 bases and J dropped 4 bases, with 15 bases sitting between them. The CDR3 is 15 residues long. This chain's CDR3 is CASSQLGGDQYEQYS. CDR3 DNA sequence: TGTGCCAGCAGCCAATTAGGGGGTGATCAATACGAGCAGTACTCC.

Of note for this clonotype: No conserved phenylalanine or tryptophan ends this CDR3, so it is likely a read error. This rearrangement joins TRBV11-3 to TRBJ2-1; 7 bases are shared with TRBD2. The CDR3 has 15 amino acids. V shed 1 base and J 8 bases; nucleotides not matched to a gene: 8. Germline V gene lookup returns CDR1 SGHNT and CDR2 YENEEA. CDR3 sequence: CASSLGACGSYEQFI. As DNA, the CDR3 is TGTGCCAGCAGCTTAGGTGCTTGCGGGAGCTATGAGCAGTTCATC.

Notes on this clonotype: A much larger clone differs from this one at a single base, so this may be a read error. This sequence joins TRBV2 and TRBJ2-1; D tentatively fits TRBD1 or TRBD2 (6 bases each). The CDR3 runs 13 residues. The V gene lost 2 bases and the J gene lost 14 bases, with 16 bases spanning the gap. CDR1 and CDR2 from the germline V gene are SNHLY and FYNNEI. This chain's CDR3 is CASSERDRGGKFF. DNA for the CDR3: TGTGCCAGCAGTGAAAGGGACCGAGGGGGGAAGTTCTTC.

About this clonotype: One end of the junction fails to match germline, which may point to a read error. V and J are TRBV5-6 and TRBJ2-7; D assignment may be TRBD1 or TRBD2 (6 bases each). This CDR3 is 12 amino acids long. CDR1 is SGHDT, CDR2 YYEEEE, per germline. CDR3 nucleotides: TGTACCAGCAGCTTGAGGGGGGACGAGCAGTACTTC. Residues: CTSSLRGDEQYF. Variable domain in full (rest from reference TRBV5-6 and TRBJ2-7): DAGVTQSPTHLIKTRGQQVTLRCSPKSGHDTVSWYQQALGQGPQFIFQYYEEEERQRGNFPDRFSGHQFPNYSSELNVNALLLGDSALYLCTSSLRGDEQYFGPGTRLTVT.

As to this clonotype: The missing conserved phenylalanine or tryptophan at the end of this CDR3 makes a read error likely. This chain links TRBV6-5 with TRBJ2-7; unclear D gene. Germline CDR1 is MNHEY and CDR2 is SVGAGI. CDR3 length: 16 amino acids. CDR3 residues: CASRPGRAASCYEQYL. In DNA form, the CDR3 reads TGTGCCAGCAGGCCCGGACGGGCAGCATCCTGTTACGAACAGTACTTA.

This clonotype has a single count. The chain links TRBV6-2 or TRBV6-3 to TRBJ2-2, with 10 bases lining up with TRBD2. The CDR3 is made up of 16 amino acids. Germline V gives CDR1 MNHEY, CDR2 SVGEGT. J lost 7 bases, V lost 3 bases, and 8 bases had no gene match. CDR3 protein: CASSYWLAGVDGELFF. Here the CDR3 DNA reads TGTGCCAGCAGTTATTGGCTAGCGGGAGTCGACGGGGAGCTGTTTTTT.

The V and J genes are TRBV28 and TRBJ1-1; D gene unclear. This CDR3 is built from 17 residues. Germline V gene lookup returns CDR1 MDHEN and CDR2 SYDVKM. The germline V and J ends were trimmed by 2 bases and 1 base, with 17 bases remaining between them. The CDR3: CASSLIASVLGNTEAFF. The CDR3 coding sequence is TGTGCCAGCAGTTTAATCGCCTCGGTTTTAGGGAACACTGAAGCTTTCTTT.

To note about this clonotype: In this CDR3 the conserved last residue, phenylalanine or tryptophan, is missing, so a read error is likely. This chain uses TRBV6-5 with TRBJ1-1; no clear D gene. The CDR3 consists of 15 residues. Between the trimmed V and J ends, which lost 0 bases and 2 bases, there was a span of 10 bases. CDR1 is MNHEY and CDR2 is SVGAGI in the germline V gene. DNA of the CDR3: TGTGCCAGCAGTTACTCGAGGCAGATAAACACTGAAGCTTTCCTT. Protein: CASSYSRQINTEAFL.

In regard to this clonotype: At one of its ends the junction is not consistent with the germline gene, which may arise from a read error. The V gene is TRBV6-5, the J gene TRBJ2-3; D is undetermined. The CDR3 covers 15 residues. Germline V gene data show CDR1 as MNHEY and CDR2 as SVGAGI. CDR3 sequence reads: CASCYFHPVTDTQYF. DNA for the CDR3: TGTGCCAGCTGTTACTTCCATCCAGTGACAGATACGCAGTATTTT.

The CDR3 sequence: CASSYTGGSSPDYTF. CDR3 sequence (DNA): TGTGCCAGCAGCTATACAGGGGGCTCCTCCCCAGACTATACCTTC. The rearrangement joins TRBV11-2 to TRBJ1-2; the match to TRBD1 covers 9 bases. This CDR3 comprises 15 residues. Germline V gene lookup returns CDR1 SGHAT and CDR2 FQNNGV. J lost 14 bases, V lost 4 bases, and 17 bases had no gene match.

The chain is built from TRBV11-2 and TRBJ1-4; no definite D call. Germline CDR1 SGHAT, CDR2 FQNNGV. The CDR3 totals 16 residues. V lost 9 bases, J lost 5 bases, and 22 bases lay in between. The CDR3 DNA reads TGTGCCAGGAGCAAGACCCCACGAGGAACGAATGAAAAACTGTTTTTT. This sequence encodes CARSKTPRGTNEKLFF.

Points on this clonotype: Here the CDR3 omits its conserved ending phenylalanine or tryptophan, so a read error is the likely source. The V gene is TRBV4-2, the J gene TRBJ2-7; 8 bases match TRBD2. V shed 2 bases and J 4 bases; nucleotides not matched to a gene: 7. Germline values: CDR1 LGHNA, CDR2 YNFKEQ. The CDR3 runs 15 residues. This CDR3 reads CASSQLAGDQYEQYY. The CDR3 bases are TGTGCCAGCAGCCAACTAGCGGGTGATCAATACGAGCAGTACTAC.

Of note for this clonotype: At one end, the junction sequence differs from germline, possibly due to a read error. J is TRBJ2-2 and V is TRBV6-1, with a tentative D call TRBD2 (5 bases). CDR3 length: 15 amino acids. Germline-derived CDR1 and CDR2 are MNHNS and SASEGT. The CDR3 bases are TGTGCCAGCAGTGAGCGACTGGGTAACACCGGGGAGCTGTTATTT. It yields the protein CASSERLGNTGELLF.

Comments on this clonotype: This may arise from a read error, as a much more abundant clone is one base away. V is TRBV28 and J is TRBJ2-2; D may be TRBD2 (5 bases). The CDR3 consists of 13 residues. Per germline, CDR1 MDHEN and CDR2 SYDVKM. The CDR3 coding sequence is TGTGCCAGCAGATCGGGGAACAACGGGGAGCTGGTTTTT. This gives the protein CASRSGNNGELVF.

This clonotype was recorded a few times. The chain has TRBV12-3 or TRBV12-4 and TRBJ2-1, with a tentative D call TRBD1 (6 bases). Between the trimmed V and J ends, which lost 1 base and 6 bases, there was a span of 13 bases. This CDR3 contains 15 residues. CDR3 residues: CASSLVQGGGNEQFF. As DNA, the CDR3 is TGTGCCAGCAGTTTAGTACAGGGTGGGGGCAATGAGCAGTTCTTC.

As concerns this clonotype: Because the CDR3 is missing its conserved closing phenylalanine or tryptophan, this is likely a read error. DNA of the CDR3: TGTGCTAGCATCACCACAGCGGGCAAAAACATTCAGTACCTC. This codes for CASITTAGKNIQYL. This chain joins TRBV12-3 or TRBV12-4 and TRBJ2-4; possible D gene TRBD2, 6 bases. The CDR3 is 14 amino acids.

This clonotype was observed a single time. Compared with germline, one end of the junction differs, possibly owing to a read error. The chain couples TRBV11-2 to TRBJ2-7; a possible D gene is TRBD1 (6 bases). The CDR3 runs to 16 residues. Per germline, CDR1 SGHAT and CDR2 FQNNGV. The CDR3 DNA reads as TGTGCCAGCAGGTCCCACTCTTCCCGGACAGCCTACGAGCAGTACTTT. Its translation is CASRSHSSRTAYEQYF.

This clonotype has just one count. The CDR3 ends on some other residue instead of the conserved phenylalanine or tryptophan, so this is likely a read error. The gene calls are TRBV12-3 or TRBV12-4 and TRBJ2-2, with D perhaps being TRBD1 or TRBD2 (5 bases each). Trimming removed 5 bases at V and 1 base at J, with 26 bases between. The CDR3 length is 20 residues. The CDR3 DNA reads TGTGCCAGCAGTCGGCCGGGACCCACCCCACCATCGAAGAACACCGGGGAGCTGTTTCTT. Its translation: CASSRPGPTPPSKNTGELFL.

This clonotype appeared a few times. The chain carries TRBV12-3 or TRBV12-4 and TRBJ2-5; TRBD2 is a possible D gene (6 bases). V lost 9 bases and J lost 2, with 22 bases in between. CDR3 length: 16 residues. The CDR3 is CASSQTSWRAQETQYF. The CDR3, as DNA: TGTGCCAGTAGCCAAACTAGCTGGAGAGCACAAGAGACCCAGTACTTC.

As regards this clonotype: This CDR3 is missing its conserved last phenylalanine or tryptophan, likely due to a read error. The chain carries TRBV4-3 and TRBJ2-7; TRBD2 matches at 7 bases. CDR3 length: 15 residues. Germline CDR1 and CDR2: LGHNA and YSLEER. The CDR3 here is CASSQDREAPYEQYL. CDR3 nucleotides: TGCGCCAGTAGCCAAGATCGGGAGGCTCCCTACGAGCAGTACCTC.

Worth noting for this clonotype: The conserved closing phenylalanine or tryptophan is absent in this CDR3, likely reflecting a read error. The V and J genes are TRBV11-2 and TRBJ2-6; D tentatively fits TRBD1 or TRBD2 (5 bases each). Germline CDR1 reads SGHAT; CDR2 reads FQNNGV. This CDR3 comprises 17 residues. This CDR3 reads CASSFFLWHTGTNILTI. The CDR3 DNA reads TGTGCCAGCAGCTTTTTTCTGTGGCACACTGGGACCAACATCCTGACTATC.

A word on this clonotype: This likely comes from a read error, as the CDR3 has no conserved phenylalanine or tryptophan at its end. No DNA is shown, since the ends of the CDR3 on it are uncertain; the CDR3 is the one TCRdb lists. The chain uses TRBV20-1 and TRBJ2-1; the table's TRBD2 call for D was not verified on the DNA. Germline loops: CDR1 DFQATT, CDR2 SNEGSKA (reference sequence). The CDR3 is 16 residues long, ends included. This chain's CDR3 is CSASAPASGRAGEQFL.

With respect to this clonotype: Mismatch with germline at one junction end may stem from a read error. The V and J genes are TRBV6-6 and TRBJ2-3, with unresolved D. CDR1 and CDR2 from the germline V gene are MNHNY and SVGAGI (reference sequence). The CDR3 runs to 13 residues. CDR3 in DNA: TGTGCCATCAGCGCGGATTTCACAGATACGCAGTATTTC. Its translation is CAISADFTDTQYF.

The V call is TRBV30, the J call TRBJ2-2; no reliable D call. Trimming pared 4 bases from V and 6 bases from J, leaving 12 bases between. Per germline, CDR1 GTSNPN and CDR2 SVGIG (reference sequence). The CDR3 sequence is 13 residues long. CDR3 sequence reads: CAWKITWSGELFF. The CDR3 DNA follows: TGTGCCTGGAAGATCACATGGTCCGGGGAGCTGTTTTTT. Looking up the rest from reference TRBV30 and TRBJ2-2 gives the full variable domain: SQTIHQWPATLVQPVGSPLSLECTVEGTSNPNLYWYRQAAGRGLQLLFYSVGIGQISSEVPQNLSASRPQDRQFILSSKKLLLSDSGFYLCAWKITWSGELFFGEGSRLTVL.

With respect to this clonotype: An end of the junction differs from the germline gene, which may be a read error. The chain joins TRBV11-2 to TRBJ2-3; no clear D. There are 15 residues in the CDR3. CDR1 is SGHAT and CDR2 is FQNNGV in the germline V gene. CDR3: CASSFEYQNTDTQYF. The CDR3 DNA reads TGTGCCAGTAGCTTCGAATACCAAAACACAGATACGCAGTATTTT.

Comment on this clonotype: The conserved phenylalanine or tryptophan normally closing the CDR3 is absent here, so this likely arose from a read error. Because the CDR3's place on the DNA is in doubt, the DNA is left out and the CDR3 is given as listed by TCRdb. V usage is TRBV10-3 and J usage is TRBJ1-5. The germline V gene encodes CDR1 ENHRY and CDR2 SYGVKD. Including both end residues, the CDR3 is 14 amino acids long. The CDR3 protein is CATSEYEGDQPQHL.